This entry lists 11 T cell receptor beta chains sequenced from one sample in a study of blood T cell repertoires in COVID-19. Clones were sequenced by immunoSEQ multiplex PCR, and TCRdb holds only the in-frame ones, with some missing. There are more than 80,000 clones in the sample; around 87% occur only once, and 4% to 5.5% lies in the top ten. The sample was peripheral blood. These TCRs come from a man in his forties or fifties with acute or convalescent COVID-19.

This chain connects TRBV5-1 to TRBJ2-3; 10 bases match TRBD2. This CDR3 has 14 residues. J was trimmed by 5 bases and V by 7 bases; bases with no gene match: 7. The germline V gene encodes CDR1 SGHRS and CDR2 YFSETQ. For the CDR3, the DNA is TGCGCCAGCGCAAGCGGGGGGGCGGGAGATACGCAGTATTTT. It is translated as CASASGGAGDTQYF.

The V call is TRBV5-1, the J call TRBJ2-3; 10 nucleotides agree with TRBD2. V dropped 4 bases and J dropped 1; count of bases not matched to a gene: 6. This CDR3 comprises 16 residues. CDR1 is SGHRS and CDR2 is YFSETQ in the germline V gene. CDR3 nucleotide sequence: TGCGCCAGCAGCAGAAACCTAGCGGGGGGCACAGATACGCAGTATTTT. This sequence encodes CASSRNLAGGTDTQYF.

The CDR3 spells CASSVTSGRAGELFF. The DNA for the CDR3 is TGTGCCAGCAGTGTGACTAGCGGGAGGGCCGGGGAGCTGTTTTTT. V usage is TRBV2 and J usage is TRBJ2-2; 14 nucleotides align to TRBD2. Germline-derived CDR1 and CDR2 are SNHLY and FYNNEI. J gave up 6 bases and V 4 bases, and 1 base lay outside the gene matches. This CDR3 has 15 residues.

The chain combines TRBV5-1 with TRBJ2-7; 8 bases fit TRBD2. CDR3 length: 16 amino acids. Losses at the gene ends were 5 bases for V and 7 bases for J; bases not matched to a gene: 17. The germline gives CDR1 SGHRS, CDR2 YFSETQ. In DNA form, the CDR3 reads TGCGCCAGCAGGATAGGATCGGGAGGGCCCAGGGTTGAGCAGTACTTC. As protein: CASRIGSGGPRVEQYF.

A remark on this clone: A junction end diverges from the germline sequence, so it may reflect a read error. The V and J genes are TRBV20-1 and TRBJ1-2, with D unresolved. This CDR3 spans 9 amino acids. The germline gives CDR1 DFQATT, CDR2 SNEGSKA (reference sequence). CDR3 DNA sequence: TGCAGTGCTTTGACGGGGTCAGCCTTC. Its translation: CSALTGSAF.

The CDR3 protein is CASSFTDYEQYF. The CDR3 nucleotides read TGCGCCAGCAGCTTCACTGATTACGAGCAGTACTTC. This sequence joins TRBV5-1 and TRBJ2-7; D remains ambiguous. In germline, CDR1 is SGHRS, CDR2 YFSETQ. This CDR3 spans 12 amino acids. Trimming left V 2 bases short and J 4 bases short, with 7 bases between.

The chain couples TRBV19 to TRBJ2-7; TRBD1 aligns across 9 bases. Germline V gives CDR1 LNHDA, CDR2 SQIVND (reference sequence). The CDR3 runs 14 residues. Losses at the gene ends were 8 bases for V and 3 bases for J; bases not matched to a gene: 8. The CDR3 sequence is CASQATGGIYEQYF. As DNA, the CDR3 is TGTGCCAGTCAAGCAACAGGGGGCATCTACGAGCAGTACTTC.

V and J are TRBV29-1 and TRBJ2-7; 7 bases agree with TRBD1. The CDR3 covers 12 residues. CDR1 and CDR2 (germline): SQVTM, ANQGSEA. J was trimmed by 2 bases and V by 4 bases; bases with no gene match: 2. The CDR3 sequence: CSVGDSTYEQYF. DNA for the CDR3: TGCAGCGTTGGGGACAGTACCTACGAGCAGTACTTC.

The V and J genes are TRBV7-9 and TRBJ2-3, with 7 bases lining up with TRBD2. The CDR3 is 15 residues long. Germline V gene data show CDR1 as SEHNR and CDR2 as FQNEAQ (reference sequence). J lost 1 base, V lost 1 base, and 2 bases had no gene match. CDR3 coding DNA: TGTGCCAGCAGCTTAGGCGGGAGTGGCACAGATACGCAGTATTTT. Protein product: CASSLGGSGTDTQYF.

The V gene is TRBV4-2, the J gene TRBJ2-1, with no clear D. Trimming stripped 0 bases from V and 4 bases from J, with 4 bases between. CDR3 length equals 13 residues. Germline V gene sequence: CDR1 LGHNA, CDR2 YNFKEQ. DNA for the CDR3: TGTGCCAGCAGCCAAGATTTATACAATGAGCAGTTCTTC. This sequence encodes CASSQDLYNEQFF.

This clone appeared a few times. The chain couples TRBV11-2 to TRBJ1-1; a weak D match, TRBD1 (5 bases). V gave up 1 base and J gave up 8 bases, with 8 bases separating them. Germline CDR1 is SGHAT and CDR2 is FQNNGV. The CDR3 spans 12 residues. The CDR3 nucleotides are TGTGCCAGCAGCTTAGGGCGACAGGAAGCTTTCTTT. This codes for CASSLGRQEAFF.